This T cell receptor (beta chain) was captured in a study of beta chain features in type 1 diabetes (dated by TCRdb to between 2017 and 2018). The study in broad terms: Patients and healthy donors did not differ in mean age, gender distribution, total cell number or subset yield. The study compared the TCRB repertoires of sorted circulating CD4+ T cell subsets in recently diagnosed type 1 diabetes patients with those in matched healthy donors. A total of 100 million to 140 million sorted cells were examined across all samples, and the number of cells per subset was strongly correlated with RNA yield. Naive and central memory subsets were obtained from all 30 or so donors, but regulatory and stem cell-like memory subsets were isolated from only 8 patients and roughly eight healthy donors.

On the study overall, not on this receptor specifically: Sequencing cDNA rather than genomic DNA could over-represent highly expressing activated cells, although activation and CD3 levels did not differ between groups. Fewer insertions and more nucleotide deletions at VDJ recombination sites were observed in patients with type 1 diabetes, implying thymic rearrangement abnormalities. In all four CD4+ subsets, TCRB CDR3 length was moderately but significantly shorter in type 1 diabetes patients. PCR might favor shorter templates, but patient and control samples were amplified and corrected together, so any skew would affect both groups equally. The naive, central memory and regulatory TCRB repertoires appeared to resemble one another more closely among patients than among healthy donors. HLA sub-analyses involved small numbers of individuals, so any influence of HLA type on TCRB rearrangement remained unresolved.

The entire isolated RNA was reverse transcribed using the High Capacity cDNA Reverse Transcription Kit, and thus expressed TCRB transcripts were sequenced. Naive, central memory and regulatory T cell samples underwent deep immunoSEQ sequencing, averaging about 3.57 million total reads per sample. After sorted cells were lysed in RLT buffer, RNA was extracted with DNase-treated RNeasy Micro or Mini kits, with the choice depending on cell number. To prevent cross-contamination, each cell subset was processed individually, whereas patient and healthy donor samples were processed jointly. Using the immunoSEQ multiplex PCR, TCRB sequences were amplified from cDNA into 87-bp fragments spanning the CDR3 region. Sequencing of the amplicons was performed on the Illumina HiSeq platform. Per the source publication's procedure: Synthetic template baselines were used to correct PCR bias computationally, reads within Hamming distance 2 were collapsed together, and singletons that could not be merged were discarded. Reads were aligned against IMGT to assign V, D and J genes, CDR3 length and insertions or deletions at six rearrangement sites. Within each subset, clonotype counts were normalized to the number of sorted cells before true diversity and Gini coefficients were calculated with the tcR R package. Repertoire sharing was quantified using the overlap coefficient calculated on TCRB nucleotide sequences. As a proxy for the pre-selection repertoire, out-of-frame TCRB sequences from naive cells were analyzed. The table comes from immuneACCESS by way of TCRdb, which keeps in-frame sequences with V and J called. Part of the clones is missing from these tables; in studies checked, under half for an unresolved V gene and the rest for unknown reasons. V and J calls and clone size follow that table, whereas D and trimming were derived from the DNA. The sample data list 630,000 or so clones, and about 14% of these were observed just once. The ten largest clones add up to approximately 0.042% of the sample.

CDR1 is given as SQVTM and CDR2 as ANQGSEA, both from the germline V gene. V lost 4 bases and J lost 8 bases; the stretch between them is 20 bases long. The CDR3, from cysteine to phenylalanine, totals 14 residues. Here the CDR3 DNA is all that survives: 42 bases in frame from base 1. This clone was recorded a few times. It lacks a known antigen. Base quality data are lacking; no much larger clone is found one base away. A single peripheral blood draw of approximately 110 mL on average was collected from each donor into heparinised tubes. Naive, central memory, regulatory and stem cell-like memory CD4+ T cells were sorted on a BD FACSAria II using a panel including CD45RO, CCR7, CD25, CD127, CD95 and CD27. All sorted populations exceeded 98% purity. PBMCs were isolated immediately by Lymphoprep density gradient centrifugation and stained directly without culture. So that batch effects would be minimized, each experiment stained and sorted samples in pairs, pairing one healthy donor with one patient.

Sequenced input: naive CD4+ T cells from blood. This specimen's cell subset or site label, per the study, means: true naive CD4+ T cells. The sequence joins TRBV29-1 to TRBJ1-2, and perhaps TRBD1 as D gene, on 5 matching bases. This clonotype originated in a man aged 18 to 30 with type 1 diabetes. The DNA reads TGCAGCGTTGTGGTCGGGGGTAGCGCTGAAGGCTACACCTTC. This translates into CSVVVGGSAEGYTF.